Listed below are T cell receptor beta chains from one sample, sequenced in a study of blood T cell repertoires in COVID-19. Sequencing used immunoSEQ multiplex PCR; TCRdb keeps in-frame clones, though not all of them. The table has 310,000 or so clones, more than 75% seen once; the top ten hold about 9.4%. Sequenced: PBMCs or T cells enriched from blood (not recorded which). The source is a woman aged 18-29 years who had recovered from COVID-19. The conserved cysteine and the conserved F or W are not part of the CDR3 here.

CDR3 protein | J gene | V gene
ASSPAGRGETQY | TRBJ2-5 | TRBV7-3
AIRADITNEKLF | TRBJ1-4 | TRBV10-3
ASSEAAYNQPQH | TRBJ1-5 | TRBV19
ASRVLPGLDTDTQY | TRBJ2-3 | TRBV9
ASSAQAPLH | TRBJ1-6 | TRBV6-5
ASSSGGSYNEQF | TRBJ2-1 | TRBV11-3
ASSPGKDSSSTDTQY | TRBJ2-3 | TRBV5-1
ASSFQGRGYT | TRBJ1-2 | TRBV5-4
ASSLGRFRTETQY | TRBJ2-5 | TRBV14
SVELYIGQGKQF | TRBJ2-1 | TRBV29-1
ASSLTGTTSRRVYGYT | TRBJ1-2 | TRBV27
ASSQDPKGDIGSPLH | TRBJ1-6 | TRBV4-2
ASSVGTGGNTIY | TRBJ1-3 | TRBV9
ARPYDRAHYGYT | TRBJ1-2 | TRBV27
ASSKEDSKNIQY | TRBJ2-4 | TRBV5-4
ASSEQGKGVSNQPQH | TRBJ1-5 | TRBV6-1
ASSPGGGSYEQY | TRBJ2-7 | TRBV7-3
SVDGTGDTDTQY | TRBJ2-3 | TRBV29-1
ASSSWRREGNEQF | TRBJ2-1 | TRBV27
ASSLKGDPGELF | TRBJ2-2 | TRBV5-1
ASSPQGLSGANVLT | TRBJ2-6 | TRBV18
ASSRIEGTSGRGVEQY | TRBJ2-7 | TRBV10-2
ASSGANTEAF | TRBJ1-1 | TRBV19
ASSLGQGANSPLH | TRBJ1-6 | TRBV18
ASSGSRESQPQH | TRBJ1-5 | TRBV2